This T cell receptor beta chain was sequenced in a study of cytomegalovirus exposure and HLA in healthy donors. The PCR ran on 60 Vbeta and 13 Jbeta primers. TCRdb's copy holds only in-frame clones and misses some; the assay was immunoSEQ multiplex PCR. Altogether 90,000 to 120,000 clones are present, around 77% being singletons, with the ten largest covering more than 4%. This CDR3 is built from 16 residues. Trimming cost V 0 bases and J 4 bases, with 14 bases left between them. Per the germline V gene, CDR1 is SGHRS and CDR2 is YFSETQ. Sequencing input: PBMCs. This receptor was taken from a male donor in good health and CMV-seronegative. J is TRBJ1-3 and V is TRBV5-1, with D maybe TRBD1 (5 bases). Written as DNA, the CDR3 is TGCGCCAGCAGCTTGGCTCCGCCGACAGTGGGAAACACCATATATTTT. Its protein product is CASSLAPPTVGNTIYF. The variable domain in full, completed from reference TRBV5-1 and TRBJ1-3, reads KAGVTQTPRYLIKTRGQQVTLSCSPISGHRSVSWYQQTPGQGLQFLFEYFSETQRNKGNFPGRFSGRQFSNSRSEMNVSTLELGDSALYLCASSLAPPTVGNTIYFGEGSWLTVV.